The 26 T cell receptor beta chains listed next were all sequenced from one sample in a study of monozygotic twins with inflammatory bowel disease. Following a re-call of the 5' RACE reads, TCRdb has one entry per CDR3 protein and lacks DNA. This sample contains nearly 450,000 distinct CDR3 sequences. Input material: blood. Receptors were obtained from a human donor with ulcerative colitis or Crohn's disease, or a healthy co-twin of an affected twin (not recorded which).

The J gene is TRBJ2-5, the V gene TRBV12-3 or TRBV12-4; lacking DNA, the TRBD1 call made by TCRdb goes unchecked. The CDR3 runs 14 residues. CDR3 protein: CASSSRQAEETQYF.

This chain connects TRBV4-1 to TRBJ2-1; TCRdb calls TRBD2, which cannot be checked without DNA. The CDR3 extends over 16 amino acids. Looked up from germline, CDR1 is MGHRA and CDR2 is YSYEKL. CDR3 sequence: CASSQRLAGGNNEQFF.

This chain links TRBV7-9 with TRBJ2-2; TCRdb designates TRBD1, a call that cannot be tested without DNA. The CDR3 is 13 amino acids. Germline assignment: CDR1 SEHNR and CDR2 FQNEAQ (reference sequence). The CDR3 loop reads CASSSRQAGELFF.

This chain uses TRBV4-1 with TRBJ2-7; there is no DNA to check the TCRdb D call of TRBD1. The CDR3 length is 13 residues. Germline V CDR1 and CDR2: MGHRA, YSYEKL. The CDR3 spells CASSQLRGYEQYF.

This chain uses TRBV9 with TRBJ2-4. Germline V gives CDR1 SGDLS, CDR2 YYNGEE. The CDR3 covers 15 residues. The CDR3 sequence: CASSVEGWGKNIQYF.

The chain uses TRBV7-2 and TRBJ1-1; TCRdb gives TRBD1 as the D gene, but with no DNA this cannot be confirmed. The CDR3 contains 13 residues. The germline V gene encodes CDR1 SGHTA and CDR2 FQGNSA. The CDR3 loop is CASSPQGFTEAFF. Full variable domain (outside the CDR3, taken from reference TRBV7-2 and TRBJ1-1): GAGVSQSPSNKVTEKGKDVELRCDPISGHTALYWYRQSLGQGLEFLIYFQGNSAPDKSGLPSDRFSAERTGGSVSTLTIQRTQQEDSAVYLCASSPQGFTEAFFGQGTRLTVV.

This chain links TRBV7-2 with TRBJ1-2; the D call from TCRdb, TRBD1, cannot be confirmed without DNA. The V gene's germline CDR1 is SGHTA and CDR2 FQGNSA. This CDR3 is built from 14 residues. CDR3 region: CASSMPRDSKGYTF. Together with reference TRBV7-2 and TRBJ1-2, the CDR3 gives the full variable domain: GAGVSQSPSNKVTEKGKDVELRCDPISGHTALYWYRQSLGQGLEFLIYFQGNSAPDKSGLPSDRFSAERTGGSVSTLTIQRTQQEDSAVYLCASSMPRDSKGYTFGSGTRLTVV.

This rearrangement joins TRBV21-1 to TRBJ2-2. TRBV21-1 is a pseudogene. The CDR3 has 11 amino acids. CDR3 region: CASSPGRGLFF.

CDR3: CASSLGGGAYNTGELFF. This rearrangement joins TRBV7-2 to TRBJ2-2; TCRdb designates TRBD1, a call that cannot be tested without DNA. The CDR3 spans 17 residues. Germline V gene lookup returns CDR1 SGHTA and CDR2 FQGNSA.

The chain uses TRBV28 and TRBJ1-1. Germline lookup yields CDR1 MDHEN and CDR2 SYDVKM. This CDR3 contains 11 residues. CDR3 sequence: CASINRAEAFF.

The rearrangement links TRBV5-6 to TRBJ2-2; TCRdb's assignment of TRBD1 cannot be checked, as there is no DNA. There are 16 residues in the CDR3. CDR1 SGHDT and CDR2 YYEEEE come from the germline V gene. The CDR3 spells CASSFVRTGNTGELFF.

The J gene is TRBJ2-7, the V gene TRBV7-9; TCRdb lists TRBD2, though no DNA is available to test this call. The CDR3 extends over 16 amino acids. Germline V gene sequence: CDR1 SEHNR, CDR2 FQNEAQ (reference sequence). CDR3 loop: CASSPGERENPYEQYF.

CDR3 in amino acids: CASSRRPGTAYEQYF. This chain joins TRBV28 and TRBJ2-7; without DNA, the TCRdb call of TRBD1 cannot be checked. The CDR3 has 15 residues. Germline V gene data show CDR1 as MDHEN and CDR2 as SYDVKM.

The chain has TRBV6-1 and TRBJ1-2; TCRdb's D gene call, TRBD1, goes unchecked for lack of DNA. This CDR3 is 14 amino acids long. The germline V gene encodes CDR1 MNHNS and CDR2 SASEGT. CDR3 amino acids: CASSEGMSYYGYTF.

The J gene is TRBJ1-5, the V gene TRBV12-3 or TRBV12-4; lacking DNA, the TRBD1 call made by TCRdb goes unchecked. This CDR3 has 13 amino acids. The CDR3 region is CASSRDRDQPQHF.

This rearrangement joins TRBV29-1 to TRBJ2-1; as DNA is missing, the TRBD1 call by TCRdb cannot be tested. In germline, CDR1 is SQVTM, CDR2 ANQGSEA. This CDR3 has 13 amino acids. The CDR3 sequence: CSARKSKGNEQFF.

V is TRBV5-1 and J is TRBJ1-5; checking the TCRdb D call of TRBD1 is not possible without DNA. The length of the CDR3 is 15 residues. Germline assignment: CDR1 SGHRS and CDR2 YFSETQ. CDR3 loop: CASSLDGQGRQPQHF.

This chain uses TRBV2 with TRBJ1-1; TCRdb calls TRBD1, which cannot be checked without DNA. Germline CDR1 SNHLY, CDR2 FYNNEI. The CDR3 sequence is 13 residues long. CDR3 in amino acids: CASSGQGSTEAFF.

CDR3 in amino acids: CASSFQGAEAFF. The chain recombines TRBV12-3 or TRBV12-4 with TRBJ1-1; TCRdb's D gene call, TRBD1, goes unchecked for lack of DNA. The CDR3 extends over 12 amino acids.

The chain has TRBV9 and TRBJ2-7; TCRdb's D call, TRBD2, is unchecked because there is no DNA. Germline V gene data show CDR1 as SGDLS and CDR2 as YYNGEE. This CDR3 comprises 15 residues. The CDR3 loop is CASSVGAESSYEQYF. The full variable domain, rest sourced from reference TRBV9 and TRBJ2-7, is DSGVTQTPKHLITATGQRVTLRCSPRSGDLSVYWYQQSLDQGLQFLIQYYNGEERAKGNILERFSAQQFPDLHSELNLSSLELGDSALYFCASSVGAESSYEQYFGPGTRLTVT.

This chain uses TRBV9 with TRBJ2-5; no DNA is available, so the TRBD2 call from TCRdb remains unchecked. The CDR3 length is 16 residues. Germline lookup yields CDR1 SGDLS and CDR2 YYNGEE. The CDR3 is CASSVVERGGQETQYF. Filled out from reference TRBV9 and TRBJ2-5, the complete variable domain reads DSGVTQTPKHLITATGQRVTLRCSPRSGDLSVYWYQQSLDQGLQFLIQYYNGEERAKGNILERFSAQQFPDLHSELNLSSLELGDSALYFCASSVVERGGQETQYFGPGTRLLVL.

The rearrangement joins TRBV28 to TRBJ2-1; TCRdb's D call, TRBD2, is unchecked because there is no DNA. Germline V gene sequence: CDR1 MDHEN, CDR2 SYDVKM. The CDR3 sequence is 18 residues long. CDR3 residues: CASSPVGSGGGSYNEQFF.

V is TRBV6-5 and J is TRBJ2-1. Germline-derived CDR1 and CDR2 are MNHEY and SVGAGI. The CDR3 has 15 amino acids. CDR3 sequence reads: CASSYSTTPYNEQFF.

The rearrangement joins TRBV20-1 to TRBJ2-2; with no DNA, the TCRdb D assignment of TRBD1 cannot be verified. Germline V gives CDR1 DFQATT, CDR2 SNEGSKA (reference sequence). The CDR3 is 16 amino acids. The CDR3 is CSALSPGQGMAGELFF.

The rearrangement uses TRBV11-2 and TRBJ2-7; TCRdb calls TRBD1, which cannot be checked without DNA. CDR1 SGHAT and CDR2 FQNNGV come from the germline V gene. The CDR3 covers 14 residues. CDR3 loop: CASSGGTGGYEQYF.

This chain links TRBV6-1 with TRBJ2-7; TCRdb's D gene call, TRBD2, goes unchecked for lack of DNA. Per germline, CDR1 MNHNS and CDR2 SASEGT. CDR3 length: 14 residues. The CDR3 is CASSPRGRGYEQYF.